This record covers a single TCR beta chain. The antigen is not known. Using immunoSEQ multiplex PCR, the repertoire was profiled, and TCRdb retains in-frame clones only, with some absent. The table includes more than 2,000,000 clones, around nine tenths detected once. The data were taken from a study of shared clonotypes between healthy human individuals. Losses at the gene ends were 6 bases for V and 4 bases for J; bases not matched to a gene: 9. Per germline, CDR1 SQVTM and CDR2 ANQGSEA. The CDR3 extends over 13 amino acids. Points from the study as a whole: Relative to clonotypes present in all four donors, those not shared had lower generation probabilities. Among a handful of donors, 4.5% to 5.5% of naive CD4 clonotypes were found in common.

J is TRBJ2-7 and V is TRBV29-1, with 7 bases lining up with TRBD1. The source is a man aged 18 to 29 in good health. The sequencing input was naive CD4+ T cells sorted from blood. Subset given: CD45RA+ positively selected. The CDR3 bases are TGCAGCGTACCGGGACAGAGGGATTACGAGCAGTACTTC. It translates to CSVPGQRDYEQYF.